The 32 T cell receptor beta chains below come from one sample, sequenced in a study of cytomegalovirus exposure and HLA in healthy donors. This table comes from immunoSEQ multiplex PCR, and its TCRdb copy is limited to in-frame clones, with some not included. The table records some 350,000 clones, about nine tenths of them present only once. The sequenced sample was PBMCs. The receptors here all came from a woman aged 30 to 39 in good health and CMV-seropositive.

The rearrangement uses TRBV9 and TRBJ2-1, with D perhaps matching TRBD2 (5 bases). This CDR3 comprises 13 residues. Per the germline V gene, CDR1 is SGDLS and CDR2 is YYNGEE. Trimming stripped 0 bases from V and 8 bases from J, with 9 bases between. The CDR3 sequence is CASSVATDYEQFF. The CDR3 DNA reads as TGTGCCAGCAGCGTAGCTACGGACTATGAGCAGTTCTTC.

The rearrangement uses TRBV5-6 and TRBJ2-1; TRBD1 matches at 12 bases. The V gene's germline CDR1 is SGHDT and CDR2 YYEEEE. This CDR3 has 15 amino acids. The V gene end was trimmed by 4 bases and the J gene end by 8 bases; junction bases not matched to a gene: 7. The CDR3 loop is CASSEGTGGFYEQFF. In DNA form, the CDR3 reads TGTGCCAGCAGCGAAGGGACAGGGGGCTTTTATGAGCAGTTCTTC.

The chain is built from TRBV6-5 and TRBJ2-1, with D maybe TRBD2 (5 bases). V was shortened by 10 bases and J by 0 bases, with 10 bases between the two germline ends. Germline-derived CDR1 and CDR2 are MNHEY and SVGAGI. The CDR3 totals 13 residues. The chain's CDR3 is CATEDYSYNEQFF. The CDR3 bases are TGTGCCACCGAAGACTACTCCTACAATGAGCAGTTCTTC.

The chain employs TRBV2 and TRBJ2-7; D tentatively fits TRBD1 or TRBD2 (5 bases each). The V gene lost 7 bases and the J gene lost 0 bases, with 13 bases spanning the gap. This CDR3 has 14 amino acids. Germline CDR1 and CDR2: SNHLY and FYNNEI. The CDR3 here is CASKGTQPSYEQYF. Here the CDR3 DNA reads TGTGCCAGCAAAGGGACGCAGCCCTCCTACGAGCAGTACTTC.

This chain uses TRBV15 with TRBJ2-5; possibly TRBD1 or TRBD2 for D (5 bases each). CDR1 and CDR2 (germline): LNHNV, YYDKDF (reference sequence). V was clipped by 1 base and J by 3 bases, with 9 bases between them. This CDR3 has 14 amino acids. CDR3 DNA sequence: TGTGCCACCAGCAGAGGTGGGGGAAAAGAGACCCAGTACTTC. As protein: CATSRGGGKETQYF.

This clone was observed a single time. The rearrangement links TRBV2 to TRBJ2-1; possibly TRBD1 for D (6 bases). The V end lost 9 bases, the J end lost 0 bases, and 15 bases lay between the germline ends. Per germline, CDR1 SNHLY and CDR2 FYNNEI. This CDR3 comprises 15 residues. The CDR3 bases are TGTGCCAGTCAGGGGATTAAGGGCTCCTACAATGAGCAGTTCTTC. Its protein is CASQGIKGSYNEQFF.

The chain employs TRBV6-5 and TRBJ1-4; D unclear. The CDR3 is 11 amino acids. Germline V CDR1 and CDR2: MNHEY, SVGAGI. The V end lost 5 bases, the J end lost 8 bases, and 6 bases lay between the germline ends. In DNA form, the CDR3 reads TGTGCCAGCAGTCCAGGAGAAAAACTGTTTTTT. It is translated as CASSPGEKLFF.

CDR3 protein: CASSLSGFGQPQHF. The CDR3 nucleotides are TGTGCCAGCAGTTTATCGGGATTCGGTCAGCCCCAGCATTTT. The chain has TRBV28 and TRBJ1-5; D is ambiguous. The CDR3 sequence is 14 residues long. V lost 1 base and J 6 bases, leaving 10 bases between the germline ends. CDR1 and CDR2 (germline): MDHEN, SYDVKM.

V and J are TRBV30 and TRBJ2-3; 7 nucleotides match TRBD1. The V gene's germline CDR1 is GTSNPN and CDR2 SVGIG (reference sequence). The CDR3 has 16 residues. Trimming at V came to 5 bases and at J to 2 bases, leaving 13 bases not matched to a gene. The CDR3 reads CAWGSGTAFHTDTQYF. Here the CDR3 DNA reads TGTGCCTGGGGATCCGGGACAGCGTTCCACACAGATACGCAGTATTTT.

The chain links TRBV5-6 to TRBJ2-3, with TRBD2 as a possible D gene (6 bases). The CDR3 contains 16 residues. Germline CDR1 SGHDT, CDR2 YYEEEE. The V end was cut by 4 bases, the J end by 3 bases, with 18 bases between. CDR3 loop: CASSDRVGLATDTQYF. The DNA of the CDR3 is TGTGCCAGCAGCGACCGGGTGGGCCTAGCGACAGATACGCAGTATTTT.

The genes are TRBV4-2 and TRBJ2-5, with D perhaps matching TRBD2 (7 bases). V shed 11 bases and J shed 2 bases, with 21 bases lying between them. This CDR3 spans 15 amino acids. Germline lookup yields CDR1 LGHNA and CDR2 YNFKEQ. The CDR3 is CAASRGEGWQETQYF. CDR3 in DNA: TGTGCCGCCTCGAGGGGGGAGGGGTGGCAAGAGACCCAGTACTTC.

The V and J genes are TRBV2 and TRBJ1-1, with D possibly being TRBD1 (5 bases). The CDR3 runs to 12 residues. V was pared by 6 bases and J by 4 bases, with 9 bases between. From germline, CDR1 is SNHLY and CDR2 FYNNEI. The CDR3 protein is CASSQGGTEAFF. CDR3 nucleotide sequence: TGTGCCAGCAGCCAGGGTGGCACTGAAGCTTTCTTT.

Details on this clone: The same CDR3 is also encoded by other DNA sequences in this sample. The genes are TRBV6-5 and TRBJ2-5; no clear D. V was trimmed by 2 bases and J by 3 bases, leaving 7 bases between them. Germline CDR1 reads MNHEY; CDR2 reads SVGAGI. The CDR3 spans 13 residues. CDR3 bases: TGTGCCAGCAGTTACGGGTCAGAAGAGACCCAGTACTTC. Its protein product is CASSYGSEETQYF.

The chain employs TRBV5-7 and TRBJ2-7; 12 nucleotides agree with TRBD2. TRBV5-7 belongs to the ORF category, with a function that is uncertain. Trimming removed 4 bases from V and 3 bases from J; junction bases left unmatched: 11. This CDR3 contains 17 residues. The DNA for the CDR3 is TGTGCCAGCAGCGGGTGGCCTACTAGCGGGGGGATCTACGAGCAGTACTTC. This translates into CASSGWPTSGGIYEQYF.

Comments on this clone: Other DNA sequences in this specimen translate into the identical CDR3. V gene TRBV30 combines with J gene TRBJ2-7, with D uncertain. This CDR3 has 14 residues. From germline, CDR1 is GTSNPN and CDR2 SVGIG (reference sequence). With 0 bases removed from V and 1 base from J, the gap between germline ends came to 10 bases. CDR3 amino acids: CAWSVRGGSYEQYF. The CDR3 DNA follows: TGTGCCTGGAGTGTACGCGGCGGTTCCTACGAGCAGTACTTC.

The chain couples TRBV29-1 to TRBJ2-5, with 8 bases matching TRBD1. Per germline, CDR1 SQVTM and CDR2 ANQGSEA. The CDR3 sequence is 12 residues long. The trim removed 6 bases at V and 2 bases at J, leaving 2 bases unmatched. For the CDR3, the DNA is TGCAGCGTCCGACAGGGGCAAGAGACCCAGTACTTC. This encodes CSVRQGQETQYF.

The chain couples TRBV5-8 to TRBJ2-7; maybe TRBD1 (5 bases). V lost 0 bases and J lost 3, with 7 bases in between. This CDR3 region has 13 residues. Germline V CDR1 and CDR2: SGHTS, YDEGEE. DNA of the CDR3: TGTGCCAGCAGCTTGGGACAGAACTACGAGCAGTACTTC. It is translated as CASSLGQNYEQYF.

The CDR3 reads CASSYSLRTDTYEQYF. As DNA, the CDR3 is TGTGCCAGCAGTTACTCCCTGCGGACTGATACCTACGAGCAGTACTTC. The rearrangement uses TRBV6-6 and TRBJ2-7, with a possible D match to TRBD2 (5 bases). Per germline, CDR1 MNHNY and CDR2 SVGAGI (reference sequence). This CDR3 spans 16 amino acids. Trimming stripped 0 bases from V and 2 bases from J, with 14 bases between.

The J gene is TRBJ1-1, the V gene TRBV30, with D unclear. V dropped 1 base and J dropped 4 bases, with 13 bases sitting between them. Germline values: CDR1 GTSNPN, CDR2 SVGIG (reference sequence). The CDR3 contains 14 residues. CDR3 DNA: TGTGCCTGGAGTGGAACTGACCGGAGCACTGAAGCTTTCTTT. It specifies CAWSGTDRSTEAFF.

This chain joins TRBV7-6 and TRBJ1-2; no clear D. CDR1 SGHVS and CDR2 FNYEAQ come from the germline V gene. Trimming removed 5 bases from V and 4 bases from J, with 17 bases in between. This CDR3 is 15 amino acids long. CDR3 sequence reads: CASSPEGGHTYGYTF. Written as DNA, the CDR3 is TGTGCCAGCAGCCCCGAGGGAGGGCACACCTATGGCTACACCTTC. The full variable domain, rest sourced from reference TRBV7-6 and TRBJ1-2, is GAGVSQSPRYKVTKRGQDVALRCDPISGHVSLYWYRQALGQGPEFLTYFNYEAQQDKSGLPNDRFSAERPEGSISTLTIQRTEQRDSAMYRCASSPEGGHTYGYTFGSGTRLTVV.

The V and J genes are TRBV30 and TRBJ1-1; 8 bases match TRBD1. The germline gives CDR1 GTSNPN, CDR2 SVGIG (reference sequence). V shed 1 base, J shed 5 bases, and the junction held 9 bases outside the gene matches. The CDR3 has 15 amino acids. The CDR3 DNA sequence: TGTGCCTGGAGTGACAGGGGGTCGATAGGGACTGAAGCTTTCTTT. This encodes CAWSDRGSIGTEAFF.

This chain joins TRBV30 and TRBJ2-5, with D tentatively TRBD1 or TRBD2 (5 bases each). The ends were cut back, 3 bases at V and 5 bases at J, with 22 bases in the middle. Germline CDR1 and CDR2: GTSNPN and SVGIG (reference sequence). The CDR3 has 16 amino acids. The DNA for the CDR3 is TGTGCCTGGAGGCCCCCCATACGGGGCTGGGGGGAGACCCAGTACTTC. It yields the protein CAWRPPIRGWGETQYF.

This sequence joins TRBV7-2 and TRBJ1-2, with D possibly TRBD1 on 6 matching bases. V was pared by 3 bases and J by 7 bases, with 15 bases between. Germline CDR1 and CDR2: SGHTA and FQGNSA. This CDR3 spans 14 amino acids. Here the CDR3 reads CASSFPGEWSGYTF. CDR3 nucleotides: TGTGCCAGCAGCTTCCCAGGGGAATGGTCTGGCTACACCTTC. Full variable domain (outside the CDR3, taken from reference TRBV7-2 and TRBJ1-2): GAGVSQSPSNKVTEKGKDVELRCDPISGHTALYWYRQSLGQGLEFLIYFQGNSAPDKSGLPSDRFSAERTGGSVSTLTIQRTQQEDSAVYLCASSFPGEWSGYTFGSGTRLTVV.

The V and J genes are TRBV29-1 and TRBJ2-1; 9 nucleotides align to TRBD2. CDR3 length equals 16 residues. V gave up 2 bases and J gave up 2 bases; unmatched junction bases: 7. In germline, CDR1 is SQVTM, CDR2 ANQGSEA. CDR3 residues: CSVERASGRTYNEQFF. The CDR3, as DNA: TGCAGCGTTGAAAGGGCGAGCGGGAGGACCTACAATGAGCAGTTCTTC.

V and J are TRBV5-4 and TRBJ2-3; 8 nucleotides match TRBD2. The CDR3 sequence is 14 residues long. From germline, CDR1 is SGHNT and CDR2 YYREEE (reference sequence). V trimming: 2 bases; J trimming: 5 bases; junction bases outside the gene matches: 4. CDR3 sequence (DNA): TGTGCCAGCAGCTTCCGGGGGGGCGTAGATACGCAGTATTTT. Its translation is CASSFRGGVDTQYF.

The chain has TRBV30 and TRBJ1-5; 7 positions match TRBD1. V lost 5 bases to trimming and J lost 4 bases; unmatched junction nucleotides: 2. The germline V gene encodes CDR1 GTSNPN and CDR2 SVGIG (reference sequence). This CDR3 spans 12 amino acids. The DNA of the CDR3 is TGTGCCTGGGGGGACAGTAATCAGCCCCAGCATTTT. Protein sequence: CAWGDSNQPQHF.

The chain uses TRBV11-1 and TRBJ2-3, with a tentative D call TRBD2 (5 bases). Trimming shortened V by 3 bases and J by 0 bases, and 13 bases separated the two germline ends. This CDR3 spans 16 amino acids. Germline V gene data show CDR1 as SGHAT and CDR2 as FQDESV (reference sequence). In nucleotides, the CDR3 is TGTGCCAGCAGCTTTAATCGGGGAGCTAGCACAGATACGCAGTATTTT. Its protein product is CASSFNRGASTDTQYF.

The chain combines TRBV30 with TRBJ2-1; D is ambiguous. V was trimmed by 0 bases and J by 0 bases, leaving 15 bases between them. This CDR3 has 17 amino acids. Looked up from germline, CDR1 is GTSNPN and CDR2 is SVGIG (reference sequence). CDR3 region: CAWSVPPTLSSYNEQFF. The CDR3 DNA follows: TGTGCCTGGAGTGTACCCCCCACTTTGAGCTCCTACAATGAGCAGTTCTTC.

The chain carries TRBV5-4 and TRBJ2-7; 9 positions match TRBD1. Germline V gene lookup returns CDR1 SGHNT and CDR2 YYREEE (reference sequence). Germline trimming cut 3 bases from V and 3 bases from J; bases unmatched to any gene: 7. This CDR3 has 15 amino acids. The CDR3, as DNA: TGTGCCAGCAGCTATGGGACAGGGAATTACTACGAGCAGTACTTC. This encodes CASSYGTGNYYEQYF.

The chain carries TRBV4-2 and TRBJ2-1; 9 nucleotides match TRBD2. The ends lost 0 bases at V and 7 bases at J; junction bases unmatched: 10. This CDR3 has 17 amino acids. The germline gives CDR1 LGHNA, CDR2 YNFKEQ. The CDR3: CASSQENFAGGPNEQFF. CDR3 bases: TGTGCCAGCAGCCAAGAGAATTTCGCGGGAGGGCCAAATGAGCAGTTCTTC.

V and J are TRBV5-6 and TRBJ1-2; D not resolved. Trimming took off 3 bases at V and 8 bases at J, with 8 bases between the two ends. This CDR3 has 11 residues. In germline, CDR1 is SGHDT, CDR2 YYEEEE. In DNA, the CDR3 is TGTGCCAGCAGCTCCCCGGGCGGCTACACCTTC. It translates to CASSSPGGYTF.

The chain couples TRBV5-1 to TRBJ2-7; perhaps TRBD1 as D (5 bases). V was clipped by 4 bases and J by 1 base, with 21 bases between them. From germline, CDR1 is SGHRS and CDR2 YFSETQ. This CDR3 spans 17 amino acids. The CDR3 DNA reads TGCGCCAGCAGCATCACCCCCAGGGAATACGCGTCCTACGAGCAGTACTTC. Protein sequence: CASSITPREYASYEQYF. The complete variable domain, with remaining parts taken from reference TRBV5-1 and TRBJ2-7, reads KAGVTQTPRYLIKTRGQQVTLSCSPISGHRSVSWYQQTPGQGLQFLFEYFSETQRNKGNFPGRFSGRQFSNSRSEMNVSTLELGDSALYLCASSITPREYASYEQYFGPGTRLTVT.